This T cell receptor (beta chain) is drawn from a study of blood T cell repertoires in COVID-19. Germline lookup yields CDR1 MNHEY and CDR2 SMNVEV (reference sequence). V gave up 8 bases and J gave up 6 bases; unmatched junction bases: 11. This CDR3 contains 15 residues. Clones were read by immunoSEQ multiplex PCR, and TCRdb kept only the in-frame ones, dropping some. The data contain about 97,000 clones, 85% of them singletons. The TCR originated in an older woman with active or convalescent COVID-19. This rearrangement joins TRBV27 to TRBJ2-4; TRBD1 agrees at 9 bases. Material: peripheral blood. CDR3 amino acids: CASGAGTGRRNIQYF. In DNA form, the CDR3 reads TGTGCCAGCGGAGCCGGGACAGGGAGGCGAAACATTCAGTACTTC.